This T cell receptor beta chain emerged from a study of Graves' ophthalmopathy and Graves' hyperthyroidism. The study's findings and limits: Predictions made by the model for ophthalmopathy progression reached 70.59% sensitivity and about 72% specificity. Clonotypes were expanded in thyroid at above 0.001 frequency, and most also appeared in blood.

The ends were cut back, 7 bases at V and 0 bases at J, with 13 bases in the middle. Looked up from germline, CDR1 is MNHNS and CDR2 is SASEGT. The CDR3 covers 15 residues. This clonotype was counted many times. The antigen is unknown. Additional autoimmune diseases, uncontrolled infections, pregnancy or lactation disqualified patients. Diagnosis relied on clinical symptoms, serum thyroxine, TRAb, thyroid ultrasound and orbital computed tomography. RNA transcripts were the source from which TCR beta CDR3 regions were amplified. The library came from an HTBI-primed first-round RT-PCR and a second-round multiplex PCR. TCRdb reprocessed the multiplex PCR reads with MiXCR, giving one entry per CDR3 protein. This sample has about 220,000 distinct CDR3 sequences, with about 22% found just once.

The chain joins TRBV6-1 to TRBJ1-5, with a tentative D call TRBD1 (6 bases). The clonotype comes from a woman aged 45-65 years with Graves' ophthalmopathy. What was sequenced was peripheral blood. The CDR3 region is CASTPQGHSNQPQHF. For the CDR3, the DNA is TGTGCCAGCACCCCTCAGGGGCATAGCAATCAGCCCCAGCATTTT.